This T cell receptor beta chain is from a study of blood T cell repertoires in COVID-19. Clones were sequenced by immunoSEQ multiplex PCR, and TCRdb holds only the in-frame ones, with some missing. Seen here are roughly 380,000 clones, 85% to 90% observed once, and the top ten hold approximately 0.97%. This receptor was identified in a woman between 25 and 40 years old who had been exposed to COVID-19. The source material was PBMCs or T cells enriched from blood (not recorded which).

In DNA, the CDR3 is TGTGCCAGCAGTGCCTACAGGGGTACTAATGAAAAACTGTTTTTT. This translates into CASSAYRGTNEKLFF. V is TRBV27 and J is TRBJ1-4, with 7 bases lining up with TRBD1. Germline values: CDR1 MNHEY, CDR2 SMNVEV (reference sequence). V lost 5 bases to trimming and J lost 2 bases; unmatched junction nucleotides: 5. CDR3 length: 15 amino acids.